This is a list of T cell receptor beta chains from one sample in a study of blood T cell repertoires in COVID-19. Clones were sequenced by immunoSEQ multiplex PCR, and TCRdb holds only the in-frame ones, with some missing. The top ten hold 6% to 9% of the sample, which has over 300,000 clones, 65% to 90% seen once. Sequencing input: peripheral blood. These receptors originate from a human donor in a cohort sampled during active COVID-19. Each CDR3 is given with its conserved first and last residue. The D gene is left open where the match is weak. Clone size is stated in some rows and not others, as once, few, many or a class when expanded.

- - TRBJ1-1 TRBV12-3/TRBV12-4 TGTGCCAGCAGTTTGAAGAGAAAGGAAGCTTTCTTT CASSLKRKEAFF
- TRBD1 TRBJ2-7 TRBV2 TGTGCCAGCACAAGAGGGGTCCAGGGGGCAGGGGAGCAGTACTTC CASTRGVQGAGEQYF
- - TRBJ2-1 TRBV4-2 TGTGCCAGCAGCCACTCTGGACAGGCGGGGATCAGCAATGAGCAGTTCTTC CASSHSGQAGISNEQFF
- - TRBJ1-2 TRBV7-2 TGTGCCAGCAGCTTATATGGGACAAGCCCCTCTAACTATGGCTACACCTTC CASSLYGTSPSNYGYTF
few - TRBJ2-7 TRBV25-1 TGTGCCAGCAGTGAAGACAACAGGCCCACCTACGAGCAGTACTTC CASSEDNRPTYEQYF
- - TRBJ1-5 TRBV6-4 TGTGCCAGCAGTGACTCGATCAGGGAAGTGAGCAATCAGCCCCAGCATTTT CASSDSIREVSNQPQHF
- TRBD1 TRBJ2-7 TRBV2 TGTGCCAGCCAACTCGGGACAGGACTGCACGAGCAGTACTTC CASQLGTGLHEQYF
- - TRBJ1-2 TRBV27 TGTGCCAGCAGTTTGGGTCCAGACTACTATGGCTACACCTTC CASSLGPDYYGYTF
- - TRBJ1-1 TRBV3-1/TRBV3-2 TGTGCCAGCAGCCAAGACTGGAACACTGAAGCTTTCTTT CASSQDWNTEAFF
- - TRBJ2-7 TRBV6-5 TGTGCCAGCAGCAAAACCTCTACTGGGCGCGAGCAGTACTTC CASSKTSTGREQYF
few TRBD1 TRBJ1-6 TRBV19 TGTGCCAGTAACGGACAGGGGGCGAACTCACCCCTCCACTTT CASNGQGANSPLHF
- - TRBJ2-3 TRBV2 TGTGCCAGCAGTGAATCCGTCCCCACAGATACGCAGTATTTT CASSESVPTDTQYF
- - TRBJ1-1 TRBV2 TGTGCCAGCCTTAGTGCCCCGAACACTGAAGCTTTCTTT CASLSAPNTEAFF
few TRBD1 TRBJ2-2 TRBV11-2 TGTGCCAGCAGCTCCCAAGGACAGGGTGGCACCGGGGAGCTGTTTTTT CASSSQGQGGTGELFF
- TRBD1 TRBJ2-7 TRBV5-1 TGCGCCAGCCGGCTAGGGGACAGCACCTACGAGCAGTACTTC CASRLGDSTYEQYF
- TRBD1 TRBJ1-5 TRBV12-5 TGTGCTAGTGGTTTGGGTAGCAGGGGGCTTCAGCAGCCCCAGCATTTT CASGLGSRGLQQPQHF
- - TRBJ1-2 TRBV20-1 TGCAGTGCTTTACAGGGAACCTACACCTTC CSALQGTYTF
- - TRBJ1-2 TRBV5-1 TGCGCCAGCAGCTTGGCCGGGGGGATAGGGGATGGCTACACCTTC CASSLAGGIGDGYTF
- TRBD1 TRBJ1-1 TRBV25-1 TGTGCCACTACTCCGGGACAGGGGAACACTGAAGCTTTCTTT CATTPGQGNTEAFF
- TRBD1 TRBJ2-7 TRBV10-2 TGCGCCAGCAGGAAAACAGGGGTTGTGTACGAGCAGTACTTC CASRKTGVVYEQYF
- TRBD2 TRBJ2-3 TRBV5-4 TGTGCCAGCAGCTACCCCCCAGCGGGGAACACAGATACGCAGTATTTT CASSYPPAGNTDTQYF
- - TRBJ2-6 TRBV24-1 TGTGCCACCAGCTCGACGGGTCGGGAATCTGGGGCCAACGTCCTGACTTTC CATSSTGRESGANVLTF
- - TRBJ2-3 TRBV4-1 TGCGCCAGCACCCGGGACACCGAAAACACAGATACGCAGTATTTT CASTRDTENTDTQYF
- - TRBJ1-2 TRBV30 TGTGCCTGGAGTGTCGTCGGGTACTATGGCTACACCTTC CAWSVVGYYGYTF
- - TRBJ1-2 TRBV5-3 - CARSCPQGKTMATPSVRSGYTF
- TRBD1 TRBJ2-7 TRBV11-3 TGTGCCAGCAGCCTAGGGACAGCGTACGAGCAGTACTTC CASSLGTAYEQYF
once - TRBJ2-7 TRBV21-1 TGTGCCAGCAGCAAGGACCTAGGGGACGAGCAGTACTTC CASSKDLGDEQYF
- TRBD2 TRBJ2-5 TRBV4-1 TGCGCCAGCAGCCAACGAATAGCGGGGGGACGAGAGACCCAGTACTTC CASSQRIAGGRETQYF
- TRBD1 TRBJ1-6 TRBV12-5 TGTGCTAGTGGTTTGGCGACAGGGCCGGGCCGGAATTCACCCCTCCACTTT CASGLATGPGRNSPLHF